The 9 T cell receptor beta chains listed next were all sequenced from one sample in a study of blood T cells in healthy people across ages. PCR was performed a second time for roughly 7 to 11 cycles using a sample-barcoded 5' primer and a J-beta primer mix. TCRdb reprocessed the 5' RACE reads via MiXCR and lists one record per CDR3 protein. This sample has approximately 790,000 distinct CDR3 sequences, with around 62% found just once. Sequencing was carried out using blood. The source is a man aged 25 to 45 in good health.

This chain links TRBV12-3 or TRBV12-4 with TRBJ2-4; no clear D gene. This CDR3 has 15 residues. V was cut by 5 bases and J by 3 bases, with 14 bases left in between. The CDR3 DNA reads as TGTGCCAGCAGTCCGGGCCGAAAACACAAAAACATTCAGTACTTC. Encoded protein: CASSPGRKHKNIQYF.

The chain carries TRBV6-2 or TRBV6-3 and TRBJ2-1; D perhaps matches TRBD2 (6 bases). V gave up 4 bases and J gave up 7 bases, with 20 bases separating them. CDR3 length equals 16 residues. The V gene's germline CDR1 is MNHEY and CDR2 SVGEGT. The CDR3: CASSSAGASEDNEQFF. CDR3 DNA: TGTGCCAGCAGTTCTGCTGGCGCTAGCGAAGATAATGAGCAGTTCTTC.

This clonotype came up a few times. The rearrangement uses TRBV9 and TRBJ1-2; unclear D gene. CDR3 size: 13 residues. Per the germline V gene, CDR1 is SGDLS and CDR2 is YYNGEE. Trimming removed 10 bases at V and 1 base at J, with 14 bases between. For the CDR3, the DNA is TGTGCCTCACGAGCCCAAGATAACTATGGCTACACCTTC. This translates into CASRAQDNYGYTF.

The CDR3 region has the DNA TGCAGTGCCCATGGGGGGGCTAACTATGGCTACACCTTC. Encoded protein: CSAHGGANYGYTF. J is TRBJ1-2 and V is TRBV20-1; D may be TRBD1 (5 bases). CDR1 and CDR2 (germline): DFQATT, SNEGSKA (reference sequence). The CDR3 loop spans 13 amino acids. V gave up 6 bases and J gave up 0 bases, with 11 bases separating them.

The chain is built from TRBV4-3 and TRBJ1-1; D is possibly TRBD1 (5 bases). The CDR3 covers 13 residues. Trimming left V 0 bases short and J 11 bases short, with 13 bases between. Germline CDR1 LGHNA, CDR2 YSLEER. For the CDR3, the DNA is TGCGCCAGCAGCCAAGACCCAGGGCGGCTGGCTTTCTTT. This encodes CASSQDPGRLAFF.

The chain joins TRBV11-2 to TRBJ1-2; 9 nucleotides line up with TRBD1. V shed 6 bases, J shed 6 bases, and the junction held 5 bases outside the gene matches. This CDR3 contains 13 residues. Looked up from germline, CDR1 is SGHAT and CDR2 is FQNNGV. CDR3 residues: CASRLGQGNGYTF. The CDR3 bases are TGTGCCAGCAGACTTGGACAGGGGAATGGCTACACCTTC. The whole variable domain, filled in from reference TRBV11-2 and TRBJ1-2, reads EAGVAQSPRYKIIEKRQSVAFWCNPISGHATLYWYQQILGQGPKLLIQFQNNGVVDDSQLPKDRFSAERLKGVDSTLKIQPAKLEDSAVYLCASRLGQGNGYTFGSGTRLTVV.

This clonotype has a handful of counts. The chain links TRBV7-2 to TRBJ2-3, with a tentative D call TRBD2 (5 bases). The CDR3 is 16 amino acids. The V gene's germline CDR1 is SGHTA and CDR2 FQGNSA. The V end lost 1 base, the J end lost 0 bases, and 11 bases lay between the germline ends. CDR3 bases: TGTGCCAGCAGCTTAGTGACTACCTCCAGCACAGATACGCAGTATTTT. Its protein product is CASSLVTTSSTDTQYF. Full variable domain (remainder filled in from reference TRBV7-2 and TRBJ2-3): GAGVSQSPSNKVTEKGKDVELRCDPISGHTALYWYRQSLGQGLEFLIYFQGNSAPDKSGLPSDRFSAERTGGSVSTLTIQRTQQEDSAVYLCASSLVTTSSTDTQYFGPGTRLTVL.

DNA for the CDR3: TGCAGTGCCCGAAGAGCTGAAGCTTTCTTT. Protein sequence: CSARRAEAFF. The genes are TRBV29-1 and TRBJ1-1; no firm D call. This CDR3 region has 10 residues. Germline V lookup: CDR1 SQVTM, CDR2 ANQGSEA.

The gene calls are TRBV4-3 and TRBJ2-6; D is undetermined. The V end was cut by 0 bases, the J end by 1 base, with 16 bases between. The germline gives CDR1 LGHNA, CDR2 YSLEER. The CDR3 covers 19 residues. CDR3 bases: TGCGCCAGCAGCCAAGATCCCTATCGCACAGAATCTGGGGCCAACGTCCTGACTTTC. This encodes CASSQDPYRTESGANVLTF.